This TCR beta chain is drawn from a study of cytomegalovirus exposure and HLA in healthy donors. Sequenced by immunoSEQ multiplex PCR; TCRdb stores in-frame clones only, minus some. The sample records about 160,000 clones, roughly 90% being singletons. Concerning this clone: Antigen unknown.

Losses at the gene ends were 5 bases for V and 4 bases for J; bases not matched to a gene: 5. Germline assignment: CDR1 SGHTA and CDR2 FQGTGA. This CDR3 comprises 15 residues. Findings of the study overall: First-cohort TCR clusters were later found to tend to co-occur in the 130 or so validation repertoires. Despite most TCR sequences being rare, some public TCRs occurred in many donors. The study recorded 150 to 200 TCR beta chains that were cytomegalovirus-associated.

Source material: PBMCs. This chain connects TRBV7-3 to TRBJ2-3; 11 nucleotides line up with TRBD2. The receptor's source is a man aged 18 to 29 in good health and CMV-seropositive. This CDR3 reads CASSVSGRAPDTQYF. CDR3 nucleotide sequence: TGTGCCAGCAGCGTTAGCGGGAGGGCCCCAGATACGCAGTATTTT.